These 21 T cell receptor beta chains were sequenced from one sample in a study of blood T cell repertoires in COVID-19. Clones were sequenced by immunoSEQ multiplex PCR, and TCRdb holds only the in-frame ones, with some missing. Of hundreds of thousands of clones listed, about 93% are singletons. Sequenced: peripheral blood. Receptors originate from a man aged 55 to 70 with COVID-19, enrolled during active disease.

As DNA, the CDR3 is TGTGCCAGCAGCCAAGTCAGGGTATCTGAAGCTTTCTTT. As protein: CASSQVRVSEAFF. V usage is TRBV3-1 (or the pseudogene TRBV3-2) and J usage is TRBJ1-1; D may be TRBD1 (5 bases). CDR1 is LGHDT and CDR2 is YNNKEL in the germline V gene (reference sequence). The CDR3 totals 13 residues. V lost 1 base and J lost 6, with 9 bases in between.

The chain has TRBV27 and TRBJ1-2; D not certain. The CDR3 contains 13 residues. V was shortened by 4 bases and J by 11 bases, with 17 bases between the two germline ends. Looked up from germline, CDR1 is MNHEY and CDR2 is SMNVEV (reference sequence). CDR3 sequence reads: CASSSEGFPPYTF. The DNA of the CDR3 is TGTGCCAGCAGTTCAGAGGGATTTCCGCCTTACACCTTC.

This clone was found once. The V call is TRBV5-1, the J call TRBJ1-4, with D unclear. Trimming took off 0 bases at V and 8 bases at J, with 17 bases between the two ends. This CDR3 is built from 16 residues. Germline V gene data show CDR1 as SGHRS and CDR2 as YFSETQ. The CDR3: CASSLARGKREEKLFF. CDR3 DNA: TGCGCCAGCAGCTTGGCCCGAGGGAAGAGGGAAGAAAAACTGTTTTTT.

This clone was counted between two and nine times. This chain uses TRBV12-3 or TRBV12-4 with TRBJ2-2; a weak D match, TRBD2 (5 bases). The V gene lost 2 bases and the J gene lost 5 bases, with 6 bases spanning the gap. The CDR3 is made up of 13 amino acids. The CDR3, as DNA: TGTGCCAGCAGTTTAAGGAGGACCGGGGAGCTGTTTTTT. Its protein is CASSLRRTGELFF.

DNA of the CDR3: TGTGCCAGCAGCAAAGGGGACAGGGTCTATAATTCACCCCTCCACTTT. Translated: CASSKGDRVYNSPLHF. The chain carries TRBV21-1 and TRBJ1-6; TRBD1 reflects the table's D call only, with no check against the DNA. TRBV21-1 is marked as a pseudogene. The CDR3 is 16 residues long.

This clone was counted a few times. V is TRBV7-8 and J is TRBJ1-3; D unresolved. Germline V lookup: CDR1 SGHVS, CDR2 FQNEAQ. V lost 5 bases and J 2 bases, leaving 13 bases between the germline ends. CDR3 size: 15 residues. The CDR3 DNA sequence: TGTGCCAGCAGCACCGGACTGTACACTGGAAACACCATATATTTT. Protein sequence: CASSTGLYTGNTIYF.

This rearrangement joins TRBV5-1 to TRBJ2-3; TRBD2 matches at 14 bases. V shed 4 bases and J 2 bases; nucleotides not matched to a gene: 6. Germline CDR1 reads SGHRS; CDR2 reads YFSETQ. This CDR3 region has 17 residues. Here the CDR3 DNA reads TGCGCCAGCAGCCCTGGGACTAGCGGGGGCTACACAGATACGCAGTATTTT. Amino acids: CASSPGTSGGYTDTQYF.

The rearrangement joins TRBV15 to TRBJ1-3, with D perhaps TRBD1 (6 bases). Trimming stripped 0 bases from V and 3 bases from J, with 18 bases between. This CDR3 has 18 amino acids. CDR1 is LNHNV, CDR2 YYDKDF, per germline (reference sequence). The CDR3 spells CATSRDVDRRRGGNTIYF. The DNA for the CDR3 is TGTGCCACCAGCAGAGATGTAGACAGGCGCCGTGGTGGAAACACCATATATTTT.

J is TRBJ2-3 and V is TRBV5-1; possibly TRBD2 for D (6 bases). Germline CDR1 reads SGHRS; CDR2 reads YFSETQ. Trimming took 2 bases from V and 2 from J, leaving 12 bases between them. This CDR3 spans 15 amino acids. The CDR3 region is CASSFAGLPTDTQYF. The CDR3 DNA is TGCGCCAGCAGCTTTGCAGGACTACCCACAGATACGCAGTATTTT.

This sequence joins TRBV2 and TRBJ1-1; TRBD1 matches 7 bases. The CDR3 is 14 residues long. The trim removed 7 bases at V and 4 bases at J, leaving 9 bases unmatched. CDR1 and CDR2 from the germline V gene are SNHLY and FYNNEI. CDR3 coding DNA: TGTGCCAGCAACATACAGGGGAAGGGCACTGAAGCTTTCTTT. Protein sequence: CASNIQGKGTEAFF.

The rearrangement links TRBV27 to TRBJ1-1, with 7 bases matching TRBD1. V lost 5 bases, J lost 2 bases, and 8 bases stayed unmatched. Germline CDR1 and CDR2: MNHEY and SMNVEV (reference sequence). The CDR3 has 15 residues. The CDR3 here is CASSLTTGHNTEAFF. The CDR3 bases are TGTGCCAGCAGTCTCACGACAGGGCACAACACTGAAGCTTTCTTT.

The count of this clone is one. This chain connects TRBV15 to TRBJ2-2; no definite D call. Germline V CDR1 and CDR2: LNHNV, YYDKDF (reference sequence). This CDR3 spans 11 amino acids. The V end was cut by 5 bases, the J end by 5 bases, with 3 bases between. The CDR3 protein is CATSQTGELFF. CDR3 sequence (DNA): TGTGCCACCAGCCAAACCGGGGAGCTGTTTTTT.

This chain links TRBV3-1 (or the pseudogene TRBV3-2) with TRBJ1-1, with 7 nucleotides matching TRBD1. Germline V gene sequence: CDR1 LGHDT, CDR2 YNNKEL (reference sequence). Trimming removed 4 bases from V and 1 base from J; junction bases left unmatched: 3. The CDR3 spans 14 residues. CDR3 DNA: TGTGCCAGCAGCCCCCGACAGGGGAACACTGAAGCTTTCTTT. It codes for CASSPRQGNTEAFF.

This clone has only one observation. The chain joins TRBV6-5 to TRBJ1-1, with 8 bases aligning to TRBD1. The V segment lost 6 bases and the J segment 0 bases; nucleotides outside the gene matches: 6. Germline CDR1 reads MNHEY; CDR2 reads SVGAGI. The length of the CDR3 is 15 residues. The CDR3 loop reads CASRPDRGVNTEAFF. Here the CDR3 DNA reads TGTGCCAGCAGACCCGACAGGGGAGTGAACACTGAAGCTTTCTTT.

This chain uses TRBV11-2 with TRBJ2-7, with D tentatively TRBD1 (5 bases). The CDR3 spans 13 residues. The V end was cut by 5 bases, the J end by 9 bases, with 17 bases between. In germline, CDR1 is SGHAT, CDR2 FQNNGV. The DNA for the CDR3 is TGTGCCAGCAGCCCCCCGCCCCCAGGGTGGCAGTACTTC. It is translated as CASSPPPPGWQYF.

This rearrangement joins TRBV28 to TRBJ2-7; D is possibly TRBD2 (6 bases). This CDR3 is 14 amino acids long. Trimming left V 6 bases short and J 1 base short, with 13 bases between. In germline, CDR1 is MDHEN, CDR2 SYDVKM. In DNA, the CDR3 is TGTGCCAGCAGGGCCCCCAGCGGGTCCTACGAGCAGTACTTC. Its protein is CASRAPSGSYEQYF.

The V and J genes are TRBV10-2 and TRBJ2-7; 10 nucleotides line up with TRBD2. There are 15 residues in the CDR3. Germline CDR1 and CDR2: WSHSY and SAAADI. Trimming took 8 bases from V and 0 from J; bases not matched to a gene: 7. CDR3 in amino acids: CASWTGTSVSYEQYF. The CDR3 nucleotides are TGCGCCAGCTGGACCGGGACTAGCGTCTCCTACGAGCAGTACTTC.

The chain employs TRBV13 and TRBJ1-3; D gene ambiguous. The V and J ends lost 6 bases and 0 bases respectively, with 9 bases between them. Germline V gene sequence: CDR1 PRHDT, CDR2 FYEKMQ (reference sequence). The CDR3 contains 14 residues. The CDR3 nucleotides read TGTGCCAGCAGTGGGAGAAACTCTGGAAACACCATATATTTT. Translating gives CASSGRNSGNTIYF.

This rearrangement joins TRBV28 to TRBJ1-5, with TRBD1 matching over 7 bases. The ends lost 6 bases at V and 9 bases at J; junction bases unmatched: 14. The CDR3 contains 15 residues. The germline V gene encodes CDR1 MDHEN and CDR2 SYDVKM. The CDR3 region is CASSLEDRLYRPQHF. The CDR3 DNA follows: TGTGCCAGCAGCCTGGAGGACAGGCTGTATAGGCCCCAGCATTTT. Filled out from reference TRBV28 and TRBJ1-5, the complete variable domain reads DVKVTQSSRYLVKRTGEKVFLECVQDMDHENMFWYRQDPGLGLRLIYFSYDVKMKEKGDIPEGYSVSREKKERFSLILESASTNQTSMYLCASSLEDRLYRPQHFGDGTRLSIL.

The chain carries TRBV24-1 and TRBJ1-5; D is uncertain. Trimming took off 3 bases at V and 4 bases at J, with 9 bases between the two ends. This CDR3 comprises 14 residues. The V gene's germline CDR1 is KGHDR and CDR2 SFDVKD. The CDR3: CATSDVSENQPQHF. Written as DNA, the CDR3 is TGTGCCACCAGTGATGTCAGCGAGAATCAGCCCCAGCATTTT.

A note on this clone: Other DNA sequences in this sample translate to the same CDR3. The gene calls are TRBV4-1 and TRBJ2-7, with TRBD1 matching 8 bases. The CDR3 runs 14 residues. From germline, CDR1 is MGHRA and CDR2 YSYEKL. J lost 2 bases, V lost 0 bases, and 0 bases had no gene match. CDR3 bases: TGCGCCAGCAGCCAAGAACAGGGGGCCTACGAGCAGTACTTC. This encodes CASSQEQGAYEQYF.